This T cell receptor beta chain derives from a study of T cell responses to AZD1222 COVID-19 vaccine. This CDR3 is built from 15 residues. Germline CDR1 reads PRHDT; CDR2 reads FYEKMQ (reference sequence). V gave up 5 bases and J gave up 4 bases, with 18 bases separating them. The method was immunoSEQ multiplex PCR; TCRdb's version includes in-frame clones alone and lacks a portion of them. Among 200,000 or so clones, 85% to 90% were seen once, and the ten largest hold under 8%. Study observations and caveats: There were mostly white British donors and more females than males, and clonal diversity was possibly underestimated.

As concerns this clone: The antigen remains undetermined.

The sequence was collected from an adult in good health. The sample in question was peripheral blood, obtained on day 0 of AZD1222 vaccination. This sequence joins TRBV13 and TRBJ2-7, with D possibly being TRBD1 (6 bases). CDR3 in DNA: TGTGCCAGCAGCCCGAATGGCAGGGGTGGATACGAGCAGTACTTC. Protein: CASSPNGRGGYEQYF.